This TCR beta chain was profiled in a study of T-cell reconstitution after alpha-beta-depleted transplantation in children. Looked up from germline, CDR1 is DFQATT and CDR2 is SNEGSKA (reference sequence). The germline V and J ends were trimmed by 4 bases and 0 bases, with 12 bases remaining between them. The CDR3 runs 14 residues. This clonotype was found many times. Unique molecular identifiers were incorporated into the prepared TCRbeta library. Using its own MiXCR run on the PCR reads, TCRdb lists one record per CDR3 protein. Among under 300,000 distinct CDR3 sequences listed, approximately 9.7% were seen once.

The sequenced sample was PBMCs from the stem cell graft donor, obtained from the stem cell graft. The V and J genes are TRBV20-1 and TRBJ1-2; D uncertain. The TCR sequence derives from a human donor who donated a stem cell graft to a child with SCID. The CDR3 loop is CSAKDRHSNYGYTF. The CDR3 region has the DNA TGCAGTGCTAAGGACCGGCATTCTAACTATGGCTACACCTTC.